This T cell receptor beta chain was obtained from a study of T cells in Graves' hyperthyroidism and ophthalmopathy. Duration under 3 months, a NOSPECS grade of at least 4, and a Clinical Activity Score of at least 3 characterized the ophthalmopathy patients. The study left out patients who had uncontrolled infection, other autoimmune disease, pregnancy or lactation. Together with thyroid ultrasound, orbital computed tomography, serum thyroxine and TRAb, clinical symptoms were used for diagnoses. Source material for PBMCs was more than 9.5 ml fresh peripheral blood. Amplification of TCR beta CDR3 regions was performed using RNA transcripts as template. Using the HTBI primer set, a first-round RT-PCR was run on the TCR CDR3. A single record per CDR3 protein comes from TCRdb applying MiXCR to the multiplex PCR reads. Counted here are 410,000 or so distinct CDR3 sequences, about 15% occurring once; the ten biggest clones make up about 13%.

In its sample, this clonotype was seen many times. Deletions cut 4 bases from V and 4 bases from J, with 16 bases between. The germline CDR1 and CDR2 sequences are MGHRA and YSYEKL. The CDR3 has 15 amino acids. Sequenced sample: blood. The clonotype was recovered from a man aged 18 to 35 with Graves' ophthalmopathy. V gene TRBV4-1 combines with J gene TRBJ1-1; D uncertain. CDR3 coding DNA: TGCGCCAGCAGCCGGTTGGAGGTTCTGTTCACTGAAGCTTTCTTT. This translates into CASSRLEVLFTEAFF.